Each of the 10 T cell receptor beta chains below was sequenced from the same sample in a study of blood T cell repertoires in COVID-19. The repertoire was sequenced with immunoSEQ multiplex PCR; TCRdb's copy has only in-frame clones and lacks some. The data contain about 110,000 clones, roughly 80% of them singletons. The source material was peripheral blood. These receptors were taken from a woman older than 75 with acute or convalescent COVID-19.

The V call is TRBV5-4, the J call TRBJ2-7; 9 positions agree with TRBD2. The CDR3 contains 14 residues. Germline values: CDR1 SGHNT, CDR2 YYREEE (reference sequence). V trimming: 1 base; J trimming: 3 bases; junction bases outside the gene matches: 2. The CDR3 DNA follows: TGTGCCAGCAGCTTGAGAGCGGGAGGCTACGAGCAGTACTTC. Translated: CASSLRAGGYEQYF.

The chain employs TRBV7-2 and TRBJ2-7; D may be TRBD2 (6 bases). Germline V gene sequence: CDR1 SGHTA, CDR2 FQGNSA. V was shortened by 2 bases and J by 6 bases, with 11 bases between the two germline ends. The CDR3 covers 13 residues. CDR3 bases: TGTGCCAGCAGCTTAAGCCGGGAGTTCGAGCAGTACGTC. It codes for CASSLSREFEQYV.

The chain is built from TRBV10-1 and TRBJ1-2; D may be TRBD1 (5 bases). V lost 2 bases and J lost 6, with 10 bases in between. This CDR3 has 13 amino acids. Germline-derived CDR1 and CDR2 are WNHNN and SYGVQD (reference sequence). CDR3 nucleotides: TGCGCCAGCAGTGAGACGGGGGTTGATGGCTACACCTTC. Amino acid sequence: CASSETGVDGYTF.

The gene calls are TRBV6-5 and TRBJ2-1; no firm D call. Germline V gives CDR1 MNHEY, CDR2 SVGAGI. The CDR3 runs to 13 residues. V lost 4 bases and J lost 0, with 4 bases in between. CDR3 loop: CASSLSSYNEQFF. The CDR3 DNA reads as TGTGCCAGCAGTTTGAGCTCCTACAATGAGCAGTTCTTC.

This chain links TRBV6-2 or TRBV6-3 with TRBJ2-7; no clear D. The germline CDR1 and CDR2 sequences are MNHEY and SVGEGT. Trimming left V 6 bases short and J 2 bases short, with 11 bases between. The CDR3 consists of 13 residues. The CDR3 is CASSRRETYEQYV. CDR3 coding DNA: TGTGCCAGCAGCCGTCGAGAGACCTACGAGCAGTACGTC.

This sequence joins TRBV6-5 and TRBJ1-6; 7 nucleotides match TRBD1. The CDR3 totals 14 residues. Trimming at V came to 7 bases and at J to 6 bases, leaving 6 bases not matched to a gene. Germline V gives CDR1 MNHEY, CDR2 SVGAGI. CDR3 region: CASKGALGNSPLHF. Written as DNA, the CDR3 is TGTGCCAGCAAGGGGGCCTTGGGTAATTCACCCCTCCACTTT.

V is TRBV2 and J is TRBJ1-4; 7 nucleotides align to TRBD1. CDR3 length: 15 residues. Looked up from germline, CDR1 is SNHLY and CDR2 is FYNNEI. V dropped 6 bases and J dropped 8; count of bases not matched to a gene: 12. CDR3 region: CASRNGGTENEKLFF. The CDR3 coding sequence is TGTGCCAGCAGAAACGGAGGGACAGAGAACGAAAAACTGTTTTTT.

The CDR3 sequence is CATQAAGGGTGELFF. The CDR3 nucleotides are TGTGCCACCCAGGCTGCGGGAGGGGGCACCGGGGAGCTGTTTTTT. The V call is TRBV10-3, the J call TRBJ2-2; TRBD2 matches 9 bases. CDR1 and CDR2 from the germline V gene are ENHRY and SYGVKD. V lost 10 bases to trimming and J lost 4 bases; unmatched junction nucleotides: 10. The CDR3 is 15 amino acids.

This clone was recorded only once. The chain is built from TRBV7-2 and TRBJ2-1; maybe TRBD2 (5 bases). The V gene lost 2 bases and the J gene lost 4 bases, with 15 bases spanning the gap. The germline V gene has CDR1 SGHTA and CDR2 FQGNSA. The CDR3 loop spans 16 amino acids. The CDR3 coding sequence is TGTGCCAGCAGCTTATCTAGCAGCCAGCAATACAATGAGCAGTTCTTC. Encoded protein: CASSLSSSQQYNEQFF.

V gene TRBV2 combines with J gene TRBJ2-2, with a weak D call TRBD1 (5 bases). The CDR3 has 13 amino acids. From germline, CDR1 is SNHLY and CDR2 FYNNEI. The V gene lost 6 bases and the J gene lost 4 bases, with 9 bases spanning the gap. The CDR3: CASRVTGTGELFF. For the CDR3, the DNA is TGTGCCAGCAGGGTCACAGGCACCGGGGAGCTGTTTTTT. Combining the CDR3 with reference TRBV2 and TRBJ2-2 gives the whole variable domain EPEVTQTPSHQVTQMGQEVILRCVPISNHLYFYWYRQILGQKVEFLVSFYNNEISEKSEIFDDQFSVERPDGSNFTLKIRSTKLEDSAMYFCASRVTGTGELFFGEGSRLTVL.